Following are 18 T cell receptor beta chains from one sample sequenced in a study of blood T cell repertoires in COVID-19. Clones were sequenced by immunoSEQ multiplex PCR, and TCRdb holds only the in-frame ones, with some missing. The sample has 230,000 or so clones; 88% are singletons. Sequenced material: PBMCs or T cells enriched from blood (not recorded which). The source is a woman between 40 and 55 years old with acute COVID-19.

The chain has TRBV6-5 and TRBJ1-2, with TRBD1 as a possible D gene (5 bases). The germline V gene encodes CDR1 MNHEY and CDR2 SVGAGI. V lost 10 bases to trimming and J lost 3 bases, with 9 bases between them. This CDR3 region has 11 residues. In nucleotides, the CDR3 is TGTGCCACTACAGGATACTATGGCTACACCTTC. It encodes CATTGYYGYTF.

This clone came up once. CDR3: CASSLGAPEAFF. CDR3 bases: TGTGCCAGCAGCTTGGGGGCTCCTGAAGCTTTCTTT. The gene calls are TRBV5-8 and TRBJ1-1; D unresolved. The V and J ends lost 0 bases and 6 bases respectively, with 6 bases between them. This CDR3 is 12 amino acids long. Germline V gene data show CDR1 as SGHTS and CDR2 as YDEGEE.

The chain uses TRBV6-5 and TRBJ1-2; unclear D gene. The CDR3 runs to 13 residues. V lost 5 bases to trimming and J lost 6 bases, with 13 bases between them. Germline CDR1 reads MNHEY; CDR2 reads SVGAGI. The CDR3 bases are TGTGCCAGCAGTCCATGGTCGGAGCATGGCTACACCTTC. Its protein product is CASSPWSEHGYTF.

This rearrangement joins TRBV21-1 to TRBJ1-2. TRBV21-1 is a recognized pseudogene. The CDR3 is 12 amino acids. CDR3 residues: CASSKFGRGYTF. The CDR3 coding sequence is TGTGCCAGCAGCAAATTTGGGAGAGGCTACACCTTC.

In its sample, this clone was seen a few times. The gene calls are TRBV15 and TRBJ2-4, with 12 bases fitting TRBD1. The CDR3 is made up of 15 amino acids. V was pared by 3 bases and J by 7 bases, with 4 bases of the junction left unmatched. CDR1 is LNHNV and CDR2 is YYDKDF in the germline V gene (reference sequence). The CDR3 coding sequence is TGTGCCACCAGCAGTGCTGGGACAGGGGGCAACATTCAGTACTTC. This gives the protein CATSSAGTGGNIQYF.

As to this clone: Other DNA sequences in the sample encode the same CDR3. The genes are TRBV11-2 and TRBJ1-1; D unresolved. Germline CDR1 SGHAT, CDR2 FQNNGV. The V gene lost 1 base and the J gene lost 4 bases, with 7 bases spanning the gap. This CDR3 is 13 amino acids long. DNA for the CDR3: TGTGCCAGCAGCTTAGTGGGAGGCACTGAAGCTTTCTTT. Its protein product is CASSLVGGTEAFF.

The chain couples TRBV5-4 to TRBJ2-2; the match to TRBD2 covers 13 bases. This CDR3 comprises 16 residues. V trimming: 3 bases; J trimming: 12 bases; junction bases outside the gene matches: 11. Germline values: CDR1 SGHNT, CDR2 YYREEE (reference sequence). CDR3 sequence reads: CASSSTRTSGSSKLFF. CDR3 sequence (DNA): TGTGCCAGCAGCTCTACCCGGACTAGCGGGAGCTCTAAGCTGTTTTTT.

The genes are TRBV14 and TRBJ1-2; perhaps TRBD1 as D (5 bases). Germline CDR1 is SGHDN and CDR2 is FVKESK. Trimming took off 3 bases at V and 12 bases at J, with 20 bases between the two ends. This CDR3 has 14 amino acids. Here the CDR3 DNA reads TGTGCCAGCAGCCAGACGGGGGGTCGGCCTTTCGACACCTTC. Translated: CASSQTGGRPFDTF.

This clone has more than one count but fewer than ten. V usage is TRBV18 and J usage is TRBJ2-1, with TRBD2 matching over 9 bases. Germline CDR1 reads KGHSH; CDR2 reads LQKENI. V trimming: 3 bases; J trimming: 6 bases; junction bases outside the gene matches: 3. The CDR3 has 14 amino acids. For the CDR3, the DNA is TGTGCCAGCTCACCCCTAGCGGGAATCAATGAGCAGTTCTTC. It codes for CASSPLAGINEQFF.

In this sample, this clone turned up a few times. The chain couples TRBV5-1 to TRBJ1-1; TRBD1 matches 7 bases. With 4 bases clipped from V and 6 bases from J, the junction kept 6 bases outside the gene matches. The germline V gene encodes CDR1 SGHRS and CDR2 YFSETQ. The CDR3 is 13 amino acids. This CDR3 reads CASSRDSEPEAFF. CDR3 coding DNA: TGCGCCAGCAGCCGGGACAGTGAGCCTGAAGCTTTCTTT.

DNA for the CDR3: TGTGCCAGTAGCGGCCCGGGACAGGGGGCCGATCAGCCCCAGCATTTT. Translated: CASSGPGQGADQPQHF. The chain is built from TRBV19 and TRBJ1-5; 12 bases are a match to TRBD1. There are 16 residues in the CDR3. Per germline, CDR1 LNHDA and CDR2 SQIVND (reference sequence). Losses at the gene ends were 6 bases for V and 5 bases for J; bases not matched to a gene: 8. The complete variable domain, with remaining parts taken from reference TRBV19 and TRBJ1-5, reads DGGITQSPKYLFRKEGQNVTLSCEQNLNHDAMYWYRQDPGQGLRLIYYSQIVNDFQKGDIAEGYSVSREKKESFPLTVTSAQKNPTAFYLCASSGPGQGADQPQHFGDGTRLSIL.

V is TRBV9 and J is TRBJ2-1; 12 positions match TRBD2. This CDR3 is built from 17 residues. Germline CDR1 reads SGDLS; CDR2 reads YYNGEE. The trim removed 0 bases at V and 8 bases at J, leaving 9 bases unmatched. CDR3 sequence: CASSVELAGGLGHEQFF. The CDR3 region has the DNA TGTGCCAGCAGCGTAGAACTAGCGGGAGGCCTAGGCCATGAGCAGTTCTTC.

The chain is built from TRBV11-3 and TRBJ2-1, with TRBD1 matching over 8 bases. The CDR3 loop spans 16 amino acids. From germline, CDR1 is SGHNT and CDR2 YENEEA. V dropped 5 bases and J dropped 9; count of bases not matched to a gene: 15. CDR3: CASSEARQGFYGEQFF. The CDR3 region has the DNA TGTGCCAGCAGCGAAGCTCGACAGGGGTTCTACGGTGAGCAGTTCTTC. Full variable domain (outside the CDR3, taken from reference TRBV11-3 and TRBJ2-1): EAGVVQSPRYKIIEKKQPVAFWCNPISGHNTLYWYLQNLGQGPELLIRYENEEAVDDSQLPKDRFSAERLKGVDSTLKIQPAELGDSAVYLCASSEARQGFYGEQFFGPGTRLTVL.

The chain employs TRBV27 and TRBJ1-2, with TRBD1 matching 7 bases. The CDR3 runs to 15 residues. V was pared by 5 bases and J by 8 bases, with 14 bases of the junction left unmatched. CDR1 and CDR2 from the germline V gene are MNHEY and SMNVEV (reference sequence). CDR3 loop: CASSPQLTGSYGYTF. The CDR3 nucleotides read TGTGCCAGCAGTCCACAATTGACAGGGTCCTACGGCTACACCTTC.

The gene calls are TRBV5-6 and TRBJ1-6; D not certain. CDR3 length: 14 residues. The ends were cut back, 3 bases at V and 4 bases at J, with 8 bases in the middle. Germline V gene lookup returns CDR1 SGHDT and CDR2 YYEEEE. CDR3 residues: CASSYDTYNSPLHF. The CDR3 nucleotides are TGTGCCAGCAGCTACGACACGTATAATTCACCCCTCCACTTT. Filled out from reference TRBV5-6 and TRBJ1-6, the complete variable domain reads DAGVTQSPTHLIKTRGQQVTLRCSPKSGHDTVSWYQQALGQGPQFIFQYYEEEERQRGNFPDRFSGHQFPNYSSELNVNALLLGDSALYLCASSYDTYNSPLHFGNGTRLTVT.

The V gene is TRBV5-4, the J gene TRBJ1-6; 7 bases map to TRBD1. V trimming: 4 bases; J trimming: 9 bases; junction bases outside the gene matches: 7. The CDR3 is 14 residues long. Germline CDR1 is SGHNT and CDR2 is YYREEE (reference sequence). CDR3 nucleotide sequence: TGTGCCAGCAGCCCACAGGGGAGGAGTTCACCCCTCCACTTT. This encodes CASSPQGRSSPLHF.

V gene TRBV7-9 combines with J gene TRBJ1-2; D uncertain. This CDR3 contains 13 residues. Germline assignment: CDR1 SEHNR and CDR2 FQNEAQ (reference sequence). Trimming pared 2 bases from V and 11 bases from J, leaving 15 bases between. In DNA, the CDR3 is TGTGCCAGCAGCTTACGAGGACTGGTTGGGTACACCTTC. Its protein is CASSLRGLVGYTF.

The chain is built from TRBV19 and TRBJ2-7; 9 bases line up with TRBD1. The CDR3 extends over 15 amino acids. The germline V gene encodes CDR1 LNHDA and CDR2 SQIVND (reference sequence). The V gene end was trimmed by 5 bases and the J gene end by 0 bases; junction bases not matched to a gene: 5. In DNA form, the CDR3 reads TGTGCCAGTAGTCCGAGGGGACAGGGCTCCTACGAGCAGTACTTC. It codes for CASSPRGQGSYEQYF.